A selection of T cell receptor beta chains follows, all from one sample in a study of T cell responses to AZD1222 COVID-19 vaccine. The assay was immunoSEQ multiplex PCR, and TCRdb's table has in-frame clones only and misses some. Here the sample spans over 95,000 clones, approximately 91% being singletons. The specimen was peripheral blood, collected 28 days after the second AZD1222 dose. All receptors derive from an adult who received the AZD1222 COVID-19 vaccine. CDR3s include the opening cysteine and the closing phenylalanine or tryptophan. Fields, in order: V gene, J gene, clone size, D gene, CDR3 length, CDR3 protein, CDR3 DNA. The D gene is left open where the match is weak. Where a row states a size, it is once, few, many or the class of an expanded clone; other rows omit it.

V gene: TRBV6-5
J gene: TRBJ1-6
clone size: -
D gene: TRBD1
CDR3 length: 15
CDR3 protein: CASSYSRTGDSPLHF
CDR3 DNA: TGTGCCAGCAGTTACTCGAGGACAGGTGATTCACCCCTCCACTTT

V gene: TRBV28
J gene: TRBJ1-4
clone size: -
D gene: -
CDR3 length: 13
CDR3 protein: CASSGADDEKLFF
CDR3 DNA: TGTGCCAGCAGCGGGGCAGACGATGAAAAACTGTTTTTT

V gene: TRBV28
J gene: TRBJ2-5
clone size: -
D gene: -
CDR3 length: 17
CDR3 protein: CASSSPAVPLIQETQYF
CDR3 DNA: TGTGCCAGCAGTTCCCCGGCGGTCCCGCTCATCCAAGAGACCCAGTACTTC

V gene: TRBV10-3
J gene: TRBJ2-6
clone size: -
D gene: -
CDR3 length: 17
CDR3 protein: CAISEGQDSSGANVLTF
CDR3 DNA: TGTGCCATCTCGGAGGGGCAGGATAGCTCTGGGGCCAACGTCCTGACTTTC

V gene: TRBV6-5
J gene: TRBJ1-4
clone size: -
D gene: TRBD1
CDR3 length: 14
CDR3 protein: CASSYERGREKLFF
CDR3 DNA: TGTGCCAGCAGTTACGAGAGGGGGCGAGAAAAACTGTTTTTT

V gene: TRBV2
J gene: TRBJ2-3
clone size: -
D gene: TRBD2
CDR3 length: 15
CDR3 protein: CATIESSGMTDTQYF
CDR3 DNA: TGTGCCACCATCGAGTCTAGCGGGATGACAGATACGCAGTATTTT

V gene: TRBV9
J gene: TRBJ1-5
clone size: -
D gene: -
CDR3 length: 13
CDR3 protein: CASSVDGSQPQHF
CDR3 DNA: TGTGCCAGCAGCGTAGACGGGAGTCAGCCCCAGCATTTT

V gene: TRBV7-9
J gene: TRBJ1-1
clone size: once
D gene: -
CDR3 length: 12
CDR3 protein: CAWAGANTEAFF
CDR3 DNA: TGTGCTTGGGCGGGGGCCAACACTGAAGCTTTCTTT

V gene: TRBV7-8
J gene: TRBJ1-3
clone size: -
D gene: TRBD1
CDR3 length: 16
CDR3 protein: CASSERQGVSGNTIYF
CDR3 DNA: TGTGCCAGCAGCGAGAGACAGGGGGTCTCGGGAAACACCATATATTTT

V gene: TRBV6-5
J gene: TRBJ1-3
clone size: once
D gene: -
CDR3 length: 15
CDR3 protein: CASIYGPSSGNTIYF
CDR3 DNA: TGTGCCAGCATATATGGACCCAGCTCTGGAAACACCATATATTTT

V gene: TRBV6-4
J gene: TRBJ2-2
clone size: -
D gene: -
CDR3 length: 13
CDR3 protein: CASSSQRSGELFF
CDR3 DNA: TGTGCCAGCAGTTCTCAGAGATCCGGGGAGCTGTTTTTT

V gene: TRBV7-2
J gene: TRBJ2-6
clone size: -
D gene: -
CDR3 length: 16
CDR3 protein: CASSLGPGAGANVLTF
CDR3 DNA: TGTGCCAGCAGCTTAGGCCCAGGGGCAGGGGCCAACGTCCTGACTTTC

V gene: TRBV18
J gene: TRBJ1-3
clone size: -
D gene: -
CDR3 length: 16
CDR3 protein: CASSPLQGGEGNTIYF
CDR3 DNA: TGTGCCAGCTCACCACTACAGGGCGGTGAAGGAAACACCATATATTTT

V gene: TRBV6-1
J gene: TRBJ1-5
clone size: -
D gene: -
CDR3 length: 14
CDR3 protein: CASTTKDRAQPQHF
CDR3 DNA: TGTGCCAGCACCACAAAGGACAGAGCTCAGCCCCAGCATTTT

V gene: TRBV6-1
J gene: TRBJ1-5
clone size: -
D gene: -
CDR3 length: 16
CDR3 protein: CASSEAAGTGNQPQHF
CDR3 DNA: TGTGCCAGCAGTGAAGCTGCGGGGACGGGCAATCAGCCCCAGCATTTT

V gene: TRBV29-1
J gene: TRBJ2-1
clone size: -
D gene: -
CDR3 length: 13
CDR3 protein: CSVEQTGLNEQFF
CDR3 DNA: TGCAGCGTTGAACAAACAGGGTTGAATGAGCAGTTCTTC

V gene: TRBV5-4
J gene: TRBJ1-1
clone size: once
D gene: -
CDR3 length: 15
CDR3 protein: CASSPRDKLNTEAFF
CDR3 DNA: TGTGCCAGCAGCCCACGGGACAAATTGAACACTGAAGCTTTCTTT

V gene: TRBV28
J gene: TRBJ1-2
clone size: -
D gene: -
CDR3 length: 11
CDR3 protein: CASSARYGYTF
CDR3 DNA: TGTGCCAGCAGTGCACGCTATGGCTACACCTTC

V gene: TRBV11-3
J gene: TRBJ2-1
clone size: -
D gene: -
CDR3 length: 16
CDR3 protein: CASSLGMVALNNEQFF
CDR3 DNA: TGTGCCAGCAGCTTAGGAATGGTAGCTCTGAACAATGAGCAGTTCTTC

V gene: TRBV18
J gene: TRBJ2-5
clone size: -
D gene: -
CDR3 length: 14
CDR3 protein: CASSQRGPQETQYF
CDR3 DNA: TGTGCCAGCTCACAAAGGGGACCTCAAGAGACCCAGTACTTC

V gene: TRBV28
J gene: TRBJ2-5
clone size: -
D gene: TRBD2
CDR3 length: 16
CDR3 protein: CASSLGLAACQETQYF
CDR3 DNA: TGTGCCAGCAGTTTAGGACTAGCGGCCTGCCAAGAGACCCAGTACTTC

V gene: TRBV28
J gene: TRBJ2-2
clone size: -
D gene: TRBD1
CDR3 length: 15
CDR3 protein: CASIRQGANTGELFF
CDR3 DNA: TGTGCCAGCATTCGACAGGGGGCGAACACCGGGGAGCTGTTTTTT